This T cell receptor (beta chain) emerged from a study of beta chain features in type 1 diabetes. Study-wide results and caveats: Naive, central memory and Treg TCRB repertoires seemed to resemble each other more closely in patients than they did in healthy donors. Shorter TCRB CDR3s, moderately but significantly so, were found in Type 1 diabetes patients in all four CD4+ subsets. Small HLA sub-analyses could not settle whether HLA shapes TCRB rearrangement.

The J segment lost 1 base and the V segment lost 3 bases, leaving 4 bases of the junction unmatched. The CDR3 is 15 amino acids. Germline CDR1 reads KGHSH; CDR2 reads LQKENI. Isolated RNA was reverse transcribed in full, so expressed TCRB transcripts were sequenced. This table comes from immunoSEQ multiplex PCR, and its TCRdb copy is limited to in-frame clones, with some not included. Of hundreds of thousands of clones listed, approximately 12% are singletons. This clone was seen a few times. Its target is not known. At the DNA level, this CDR3 is encoded by other sequences in the same sample as well. The source is a man aged 18 to 29 in good health. Material for sequencing was naive CD4+ T cells from blood. The J gene is TRBJ1-1, the V gene TRBV18; 8 nucleotides line up with TRBD1. In DNA, the CDR3 is TGTGCCAGCTCACCCCGGACAGGGCCGAACACTGAAGCTTTCTTT. It yields the protein CASSPRTGPNTEAFF.